A single sample gave rise to the 5 T cell receptor beta chains below, sequenced in a study of a mutant IDH1 vaccine in newly diagnosed glioma. Antigen specificity for these receptors is unknown. This table comes from immunoSEQ multiplex PCR, and its TCRdb copy is limited to in-frame clones, with some not included. The repertoire holds about 29,000 clones, 80% seen once, with less than 9.5% in the top ten. Time point specified: week 23, last vaccination. Doses consisted of 300 ug of mutant IDH1 20-mer peptide each, paired with topical imiquimod. This material consisted of PBMCs, taken from a glioma patient whose treatment included an IDH1 peptide vaccine. These receptor sequences come from a woman in her late teens or twenties with glioma.

Only a few counts were recorded for this clone. This chain links TRBV15 with TRBJ1-1; D uncertain. The length of the CDR3 is 14 residues. V lost 0 bases to trimming and J lost 8 bases, with 13 bases between them. The germline gives CDR1 LNHNV, CDR2 YYDKDF (reference sequence). In DNA form, the CDR3 reads TGTGCCACCAGCAGAGATGGTTCGAGGGAAGAAGCTTTCTTT. Amino acid sequence: CATSRDGSREEAFF.

The V gene is TRBV4-1, the J gene TRBJ2-1; 8 positions agree with TRBD1. The germline V gene has CDR1 MGHRA and CDR2 YSYEKL. This CDR3 spans 15 amino acids. The V and J ends lost 1 base and 3 bases, in that order; junction bases with no gene match: 2. CDR3 DNA: TGCGCCAGCAGCCAAGTACAGGGGGTCTACAATGAGCAGTTCTTC. This codes for CASSQVQGVYNEQFF.

This clone was detected only a few times. The J gene is TRBJ1-3, the V gene TRBV7-2; D remains unclear. The V end lost 5 bases, the J end lost 4 bases, and 9 bases lay between the germline ends. Per germline, CDR1 SGHTA and CDR2 FQGNSA. The CDR3 has 13 residues. The CDR3 DNA reads as TGTGCCAGCAGCGAACACGGAGGAAACACCATATATTTT. Its protein product is CASSEHGGNTIYF.

This clone appeared a single time. The chain recombines TRBV19 with TRBJ1-6, with unresolved D. CDR3 length equals 13 residues. The germline gives CDR1 LNHDA, CDR2 SQIVND (reference sequence). V lost 4 bases, J lost 6 bases, and 7 bases lay in between. CDR3 in amino acids: CASSKGPNSPLHF. The CDR3 region has the DNA TGTGCCAGTAGTAAAGGACCTAATTCACCCCTCCACTTT.

V usage is TRBV9 and J usage is TRBJ2-3; D is possibly TRBD2 (7 bases). The CDR3 is made up of 18 amino acids. Trimming cost V 0 bases and J 2 bases, with 19 bases left between them. Germline assignment: CDR1 SGDLS and CDR2 YYNGEE. This CDR3 is CASSVAPSAGALTDTQYF. The CDR3 coding sequence is TGTGCCAGCAGCGTAGCGCCCTCGGCGGGGGCGCTCACAGATACGCAGTATTTT.